This entry describes one T cell receptor (beta chain). Its antigen is still unknown. The source of the sample is a study of cytomegalovirus exposure and HLA in healthy donors. The PCR was carried out with 60 Vbeta primers and 13 Jbeta primers. The method was immunoSEQ multiplex PCR; TCRdb's version includes in-frame clones alone and lacks a portion of them. The table records 150,000 to 200,000 clones, roughly 80% of them present only once. Study observations and caveats: Sequencing probably produced one cluster of sequence variants that were highly shared. Most TCR beta V segments were productive about 87% or about 30% of the time in an earlier analysis.

The sample consisted of PBMCs. This TCR derives from a male donor in good health and CMV-seronegative.

CDR3 residues: CASSLGQSHEQYF. The CDR3 bases are TGTGCCAGCAGTTTGGGACAGTCCCACGAGCAGTACTTC. V usage is TRBV28 and J usage is TRBJ2-7, with 7 bases fitting TRBD1. The CDR3 spans 13 residues. Trimming at V came to 3 bases and at J to 5 bases, leaving 4 bases not matched to a gene. Germline V gene data show CDR1 as MDHEN and CDR2 as SYDVKM. The full variable domain, completed using reference TRBV28 and TRBJ2-7, is DVKVTQSSRYLVKRTGEKVFLECVQDMDHENMFWYRQDPGLGLRLIYFSYDVKMKEKGDIPEGYSVSREKKERFSLILESASTNQTSMYLCASSLGQSHEQYFGPGTRLTVT.